The T cell receptor beta chain described here comes from a study of graft-versus-host responses after intestinal transplantation. The germline V gene has CDR1 SGHNT and CDR2 YYREEE (reference sequence). The ends were cut back, 0 bases at V and 2 bases at J, with 12 bases in the middle. The CDR3 has 15 residues. Method: immunoSEQ multiplex PCR; TCRdb's copy keeps in-frame clones and lacks some. The sample lists about 100,000 clones, more than 80% occurring once. This TCR derives from a human patient who received an intestinal transplant, so some T cells may come from the graft donor. Sample: PBMCs, taken around 450 days after intestinal transplant. The chain couples TRBV5-4 to TRBJ2-7; no clear D. The CDR3 DNA sequence: TGTGCCAGCAGCTTGGGCGGTGGCAGAACCTACGAGCAGTACTTC. Amino acid sequence: CASSLGGGRTYEQYF.